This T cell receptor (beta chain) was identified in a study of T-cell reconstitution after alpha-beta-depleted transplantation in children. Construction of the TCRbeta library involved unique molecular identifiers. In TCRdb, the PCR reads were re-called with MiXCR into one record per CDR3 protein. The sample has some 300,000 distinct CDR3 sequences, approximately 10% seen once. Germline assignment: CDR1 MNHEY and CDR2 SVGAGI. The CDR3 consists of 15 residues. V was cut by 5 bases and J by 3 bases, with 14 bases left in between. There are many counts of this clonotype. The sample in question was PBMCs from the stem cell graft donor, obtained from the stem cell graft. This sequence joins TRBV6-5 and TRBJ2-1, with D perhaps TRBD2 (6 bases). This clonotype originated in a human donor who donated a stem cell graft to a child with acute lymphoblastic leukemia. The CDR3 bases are TGTGCCAGCAGTCCTTCTAGCGCTGACTACAATGAGCAGTTCTTC. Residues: CASSPSSADYNEQFF.